This is a list of T cell receptor beta chains from one sample in a study of T-cell memory formation after mild COVID-19. TCRdb re-analysed the 5' RACE reads in MiXCR, keeping a single row per CDR3 protein. Of hundreds of thousands of distinct CDR3 sequences detected, around 15% appear once; the ten largest clones hold approximately 20%. Sequenced sample: PBMCs or a T cell subset sorted from them (not recorded which). The receptor set was obtained from a man younger than 35 who had mild COVID-19 (a few samples of this study predate the infection). Cell type and time point are not known. Both conserved end residues are part of each CDR3. Each record gives: clone size, CDR3 length, J gene, V gene, D gene, CDR3 DNA, CDR3 protein. The D gene is left open where the match is weak. Part of the rows lack a size; the others show once, few, many or a class for expanded clones.

.,16,TRBJ1-1,TRBV7-2,.,TGTGCCAGCACCCCCCGGGGCAGAAGTATGAACACTGAAGCTTTCTTT,CASTPRGRSMNTEAFF
.,13,TRBJ2-3,TRBV29-1,TRBD1,TGCAGCGTTGGGTACAGGGGGCGAGATACGCAGTATTTT,CSVGYRGRDTQYF
.,18,TRBJ1-1,TRBV7-8,TRBD1,TGTGCCAGCAGCTTAGTCTCAGGGGGCCTTCTCATGAACACTGAAGCTTTCTTT,CASSLVSGGLLMNTEAFF
.,14,TRBJ1-5,TRBV19,TRBD1,TGTGCCAGTACAGACAGGGGCCTATTTCAGCCCCAGCATTTT,CASTDRGLFQPQHF
.,12,TRBJ1-2,TRBV6-2/TRBV6-3,TRBD1,TGTGCCAGCAGGGGACAGTACTATGGCTACACCTTC,CASRGQYYGYTF
once,13,TRBJ1-2,TRBV27,.,TGTGCCACACGAGGCCCCCTGGTTTATGGCTACACCTTC,CATRGPLVYGYTF
.,16,TRBJ2-1,TRBV20-1,.,TGCAGTGCTCCTAGAGCGGTTGGACTACAATACAATGAGCAGTTCTTC,CSAPRAVGLQYNEQFF
few,15,TRBJ1-6,TRBV4-1,.,TGCGCCAGCAGCCAAGACCGGGGGCTTTCCTCACCCCTCCACTTT,CASSQDRGLSSPLHF
.,14,TRBJ2-5,TRBV2,.,TGTGCCAGCAGAGAGCACGGAAACCAAGAGACCCAGTACTTC,CASREHGNQETQYF
.,15,TRBJ2-5,TRBV29-1,TRBD2,TGCAGCGCCATGGTAGCGGGGGGGCGGTATGAGACCCAGTACTTC,CSAMVAGGRYETQYF
few,11,TRBJ1-3,TRBV6-6,.,TGTGCCACCTCACGCGGAAACACCATATATTTT,CATSRGNTIYF
.,14,TRBJ2-5,TRBV7-2,.,TGTGCCAGCAGCTTAGTCCAGAGTCTAGAGACCCAGTACTTC,CASSLVQSLETQYF
few,15,TRBJ2-5,TRBV5-1,.,TGCGCCAGCAGCTTGGGACAGGGGAGGGGAGAGACCCAGTACTTC,CASSLGQGRGETQYF
.,13,TRBJ1-1,TRBV9,TRBD1,TGTGCCAGCAGCTCCGAGGGGGCCTCTGAAGCTTTCTTT,CASSSEGASEAFF
.,15,TRBJ2-3,TRBV20-1,TRBD1,TGCAGTGCTCCCAAACCAGGGGGTAGCACAGATACGCAGTATTTT,CSAPKPGGSTDTQYF
few,15,TRBJ1-1,TRBV10-3,.,TGTGCCATCAGTGAGCCCATCCCGTCAAGGACTGAAGCTTTCTTT,CAISEPIPSRTEAFF
many,16,TRBJ1-1,TRBV5-1,TRBD1,TGCGCCAGCAGCTTGGGTGACAGGGGTTGGGACACTGAAGCTTTCTTT,CASSLGDRGWDTEAFF
.,16,TRBJ1-1,TRBV11-2,TRBD1,TGTGCCAGCAGCCTTAACCGGGACAGGGGGCACACTGAAGCTTTCTTT,CASSLNRDRGHTEAFF
.,15,TRBJ2-2,TRBV7-9,.,TGTGCCAGCAGCTTTCTCACAGGGAACACCGGGGAGCTGTTTTTT,CASSFLTGNTGELFF
.,15,TRBJ2-6,TRBV20-1,TRBD2,TGCAGTGCTATTAGCGGGGTATCTGGGGCCAACGTCCTGACTTTC,CSAISGVSGANVLTF
.,16,TRBJ2-1,TRBV6-6,TRBD2,TGTGCCAGCAGTCAATCGACTAGCGGGTCCTACAATGAGCAGTTCTTC,CASSQSTSGSYNEQFF
.,16,TRBJ2-4,TRBV2,.,TGTGCCAGCAGTAGATCCAGGGACGTTTATGGAAACATTCAGTACTTC,CASSRSRDVYGNIQYF
few,15,TRBJ2-7,TRBV18,.,TGTGCCAGCTCTTCGGGGTCTGGACTTCCCTACGAGCAGTACTTC,CASSSGSGLPYEQYF
many,15,TRBJ1-5,TRBV7-2,.,TGTGCCAGCAGCTTTTCTGGTTCTAGCAATCAGCCCCAGCATTTT,CASSFSGSSNQPQHF
.,14,TRBJ2-7,TRBV7-3,.,TGTGCCAGCAGCTTAAGCGCCGTAAACTACGAGCAGTACTTC,CASSLSAVNYEQYF
few,15,TRBJ2-3,TRBV7-2,.,TGTGCCAGCAGCTTAGGGTCAGAATTCACAGATACGCAGTATTTT,CASSLGSEFTDTQYF
few,12,TRBJ2-7,TRBV6-6,.,TGTGCCAGCAGGTATCGGTCGGACGAGCAGTACTTC,CASRYRSDEQYF
.,15,TRBJ1-5,TRBV7-2,.,TGTGCCAGCAGCCCCCAGTTTGGAAGCAATCAGCCCCAGCATTTT,CASSPQFGSNQPQHF
many,12,TRBJ1-6,TRBV14,.,TGTGCCAGCAGCCAGGGGGATTCACCCCTCCACTTT,CASSQGDSPLHF
few,14,TRBJ2-7,TRBV6-2/TRBV6-3,.,TGTGCCAGCAGTTACTGGGACGCAAGGTACGAGCAGTACTTC,CASSYWDARYEQYF
many,15,TRBJ2-5,TRBV5-1,TRBD1,TGCGCCAGCAGCTTACCGACAGGGGTGGATGAGACCCAGTACTTC,CASSLPTGVDETQYF
.,18,TRBJ2-6,TRBV20-1,.,TGCAGTGCAAAGGAGACAGTAGAGGGGCACTCTGGGGCCAACGTCCTGACTTTC,CSAKETVEGHSGANVLTF
few,15,TRBJ2-2,TRBV7-3,.,TGTGCCAGCAGCTTACTCCCCCCCGGTACCGGGGAGCTGTTTTTT,CASSLLPPGTGELFF
few,14,TRBJ1-4,TRBV25-1,.,TGTGCCACCTCCAGTCCGCCAGCTAATGAAAAACTGTTTTTT,CATSSPPANEKLFF
.,15,TRBJ1-1,TRBV4-1,TRBD1,TGCGCCAGCAGCCAAGATCCAGGGGGCGCCGCTGAAGCTTTCTTT,CASSQDPGGAAEAFF
many,15,TRBJ2-3,TRBV9,TRBD2,TGTGCCAGCACCCCGGGGGGGGCAATCACAGATACGCAGTATTTT,CASTPGGAITDTQYF